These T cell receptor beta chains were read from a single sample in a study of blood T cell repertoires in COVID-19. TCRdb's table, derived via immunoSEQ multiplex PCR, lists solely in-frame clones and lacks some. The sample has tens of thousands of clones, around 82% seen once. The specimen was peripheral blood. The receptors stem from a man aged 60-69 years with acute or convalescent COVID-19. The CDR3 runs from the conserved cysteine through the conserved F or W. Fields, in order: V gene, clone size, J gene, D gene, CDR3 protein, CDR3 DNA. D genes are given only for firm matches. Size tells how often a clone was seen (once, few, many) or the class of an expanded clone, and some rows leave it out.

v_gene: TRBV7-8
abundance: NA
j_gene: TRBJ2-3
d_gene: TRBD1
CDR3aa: CASSSGQGITDTQYF
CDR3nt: TGTGCCAGCAGCTCTGGACAGGGAATCACAGATACGCAGTATTTT

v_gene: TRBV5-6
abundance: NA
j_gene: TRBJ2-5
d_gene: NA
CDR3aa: CASSLVSFQETQYF
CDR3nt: TGTGCCAGCAGCTTGGTAAGCTTCCAAGAGACCCAGTACTTC

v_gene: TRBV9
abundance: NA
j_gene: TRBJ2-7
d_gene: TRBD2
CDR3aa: CASSEESGGPYEQYF
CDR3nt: TGTGCCAGCAGTGAAGAAAGCGGGGGACCCTACGAGCAGTACTTC

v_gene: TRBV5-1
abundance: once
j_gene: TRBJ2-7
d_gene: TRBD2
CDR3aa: CASSILAGGRGEQYF
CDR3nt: TGCGCCAGCAGCATCCTCGCGGGGGGCCGGGGGGAGCAGTACTTC

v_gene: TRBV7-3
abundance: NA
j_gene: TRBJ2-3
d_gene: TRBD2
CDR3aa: CASSPGLAGRGDTQYF
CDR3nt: TGTGCCAGCAGCCCGGGACTAGCGGGGAGGGGAGATACGCAGTATTTT

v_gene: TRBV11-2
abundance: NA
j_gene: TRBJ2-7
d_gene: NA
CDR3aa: CASSSYYSYEQYF
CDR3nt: TGTGCCAGCAGCTCATATTACAGCTACGAGCAGTACTTC

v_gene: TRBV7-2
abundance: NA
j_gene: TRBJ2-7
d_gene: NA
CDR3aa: CASSRTGYSYEQYF
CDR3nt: TGTGCCAGCAGTAGAACAGGTTACTCCTACGAGCAGTACTTC

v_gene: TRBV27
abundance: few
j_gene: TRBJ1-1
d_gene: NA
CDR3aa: CASSLYPRVSTEAFF
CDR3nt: TGTGCCAGCAGTTTATACCCCCGGGTCAGCACTGAAGCTTTCTTT

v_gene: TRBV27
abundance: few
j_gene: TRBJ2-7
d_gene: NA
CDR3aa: CASNPRGAGSYEQYF
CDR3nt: TGTGCCAGCAATCCCCGGGGGGCGGGGAGCTACGAGCAGTACTTC

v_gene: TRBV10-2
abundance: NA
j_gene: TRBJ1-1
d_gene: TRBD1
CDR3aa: CAVNRGTMNTEAFF
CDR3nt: TGCGCCGTTAACAGGGGAACCATGAACACTGAAGCTTTCTTT

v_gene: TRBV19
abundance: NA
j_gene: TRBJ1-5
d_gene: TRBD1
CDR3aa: CASSPPTGQGNQPQHF
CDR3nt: TGTGCCAGTAGTCCCCCGACAGGGCAAGGCAATCAGCCCCAGCATTTT

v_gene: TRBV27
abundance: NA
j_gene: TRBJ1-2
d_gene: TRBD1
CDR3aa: CASSLRGTGVGGGYTF
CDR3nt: TGTGCCAGCAGTCTCCGCGGGACAGGGGTTGGGGGTGGCTACACCTTC

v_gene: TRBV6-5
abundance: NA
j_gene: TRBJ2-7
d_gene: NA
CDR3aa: CASSYFFTGDFYEQYF
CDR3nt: TGTGCCAGCAGTTACTTTTTTACCGGGGACTTCTACGAGCAGTACTTC

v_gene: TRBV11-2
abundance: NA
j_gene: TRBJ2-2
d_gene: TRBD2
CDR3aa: CASNSGGFANTGELFF
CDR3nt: TGTGCCAGTAATAGCGGGGGCTTCGCGAACACCGGGGAGCTGTTTTTT

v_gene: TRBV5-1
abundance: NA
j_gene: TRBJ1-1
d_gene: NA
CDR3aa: CASSLRPAQGWTEAFF
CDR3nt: TGCGCCAGCAGCTTGCGGCCGGCGCAGGGGTGGACTGAAGCTTTCTTT

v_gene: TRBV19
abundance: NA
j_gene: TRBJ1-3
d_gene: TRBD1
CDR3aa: CASRDRQGAGNTIYF
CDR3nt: TGTGCCAGTAGGGATCGACAGGGCGCTGGAAACACCATATATTTT

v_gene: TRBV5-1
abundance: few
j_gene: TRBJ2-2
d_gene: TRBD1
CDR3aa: CASSLRSGQGGNGELFF
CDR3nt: TGCGCCAGCAGCTTGCGATCTGGACAGGGTGGAAACGGGGAGCTGTTTTTT

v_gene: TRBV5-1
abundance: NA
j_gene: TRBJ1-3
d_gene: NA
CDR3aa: CASSFEVSSAGNTIYF
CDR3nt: TGCGCCAGCAGCTTTGAGGTGTCGTCGGCAGGAAACACCATATATTTT

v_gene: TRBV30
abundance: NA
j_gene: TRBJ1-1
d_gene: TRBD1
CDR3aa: CAWSLGTGPVGF
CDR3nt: TGTGCCTGGAGTTTGGGGACAGGGCCCGTTGGCTTT

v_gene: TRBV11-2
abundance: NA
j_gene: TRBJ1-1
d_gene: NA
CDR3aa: CASSLKGGNTEAFF
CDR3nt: TGTGCCAGCAGCCTCAAAGGCGGGAACACTGAAGCTTTCTTT

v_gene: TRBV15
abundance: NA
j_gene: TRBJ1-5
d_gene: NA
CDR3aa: CATSRNKGEGQPQHF
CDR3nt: TGTGCCACCAGCAGAAACAAGGGAGAGGGTCAGCCCCAGCATTTT

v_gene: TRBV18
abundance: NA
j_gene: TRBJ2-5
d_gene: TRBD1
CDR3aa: CASSPFTWTGGSETQYF
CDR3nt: TGTGCCAGCTCACCATTCACGTGGACAGGGGGAAGCGAGACCCAGTACTTC

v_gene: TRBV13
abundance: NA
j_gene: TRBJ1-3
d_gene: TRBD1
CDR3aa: CASRLFAGTGSGNTIYF
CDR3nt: TGTGCCAGCAGGTTATTCGCCGGGACAGGCTCTGGAAACACCATATATTTT

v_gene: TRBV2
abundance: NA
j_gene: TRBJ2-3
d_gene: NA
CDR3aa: CASSEALHGLASPPDTQYF
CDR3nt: TGTGCCAGCAGTGAAGCGCTTCACGGGCTAGCGAGCCCCCCAGATACGCAGTATTTT

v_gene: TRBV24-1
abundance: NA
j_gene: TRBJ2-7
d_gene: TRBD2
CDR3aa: CATSDPRDYSYEQYF
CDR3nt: TGTGCCACCAGTGATCCCCGGGACTACTCCTACGAGCAGTACTTC

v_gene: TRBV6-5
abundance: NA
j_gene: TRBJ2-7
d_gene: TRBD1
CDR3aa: CASSYEGTGVIGEQYF
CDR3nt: TGTGCCAGCAGTTACGAGGGGACAGGGGTTATTGGAGAGCAGTACTTC

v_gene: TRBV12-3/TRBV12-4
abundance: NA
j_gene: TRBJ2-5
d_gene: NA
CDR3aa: CASSRRAGETQYF
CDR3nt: TGTGCCAGCAGTCGCCGCGCGGGGGAGACCCAGTACTTC

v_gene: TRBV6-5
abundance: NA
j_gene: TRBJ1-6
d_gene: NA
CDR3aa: CASSRLSGNNSPLHF
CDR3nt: TGTGCCAGCAGTAGACTTTCCGGGAATAATTCACCCCTCCACTTT

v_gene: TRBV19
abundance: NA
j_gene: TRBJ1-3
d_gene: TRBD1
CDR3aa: CASSVSGQGANTIYF
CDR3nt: TGTGCCAGTAGTGTGTCGGGACAGGGGGCCAACACCATATATTTT

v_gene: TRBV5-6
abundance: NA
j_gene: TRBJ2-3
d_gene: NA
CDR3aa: CASSSGWLLYF
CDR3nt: TGTGCCAGCAGCTCCGGGTGGTTACTGTATTTT

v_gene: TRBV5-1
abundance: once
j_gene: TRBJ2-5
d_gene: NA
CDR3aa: CASSLGQQETQYF
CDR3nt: TGCGCCAGCAGCCTTGGACAGCAAGAGACCCAGTACTTC

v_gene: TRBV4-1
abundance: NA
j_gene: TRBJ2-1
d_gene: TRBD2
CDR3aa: CASSQEPGRGAYNEQFF
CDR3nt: TGCGCCAGCAGCCAAGAACCCGGGCGGGGGGCCTACAATGAGCAGTTCTTC

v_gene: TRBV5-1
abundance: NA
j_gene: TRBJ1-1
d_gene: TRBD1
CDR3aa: CASSFLGQEFMNTEAFF
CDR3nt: TGCGCCAGCAGCTTCCTGGGACAGGAGTTCATGAACACTGAAGCTTTCTTT

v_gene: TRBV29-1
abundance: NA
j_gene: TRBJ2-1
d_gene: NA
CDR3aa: CSVSVMRFQGEQFF
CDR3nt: TGCAGCGTTTCAGTAATGCGCTTTCAGGGTGAGCAGTTCTTC

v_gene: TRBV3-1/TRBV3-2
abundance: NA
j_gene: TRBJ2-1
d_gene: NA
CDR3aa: CASSYSPAEQFF
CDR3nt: TGTGCCAGCAGCTACTCCCCCGCTGAGCAGTTCTTC

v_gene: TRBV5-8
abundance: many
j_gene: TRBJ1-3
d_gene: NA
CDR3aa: CAGRFLSGNTIYF
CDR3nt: TGTGCCGGCAGGTTCCTCTCTGGAAACACCATATATTTT

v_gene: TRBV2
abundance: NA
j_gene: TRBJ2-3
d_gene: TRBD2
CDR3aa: CASGRGGSTDTQYF
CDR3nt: TGTGCCAGTGGGCGGGGGGGCAGTACAGATACGCAGTATTTT

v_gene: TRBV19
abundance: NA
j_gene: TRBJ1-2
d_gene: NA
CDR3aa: CASSIFQQGRILIF
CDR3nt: TGTGCCAGTAGTATTTTCCAACAGGGTAGGATTCTCATCTTC

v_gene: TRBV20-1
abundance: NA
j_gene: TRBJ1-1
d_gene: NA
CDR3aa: CSASGTRTEAFF
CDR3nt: TGCAGTGCTAGTGGGACTCGGACTGAAGCTTTCTTT

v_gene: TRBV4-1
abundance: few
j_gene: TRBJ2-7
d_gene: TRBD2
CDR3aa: CASSQVGLAGTGEQYF
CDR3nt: TGCGCCAGCAGCCAAGTCGGACTAGCGGGGACAGGAGAGCAGTACTTC

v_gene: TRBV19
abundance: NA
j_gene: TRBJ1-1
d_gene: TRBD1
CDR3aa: CASSILGQVNTEAFF
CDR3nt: TGTGCCAGTAGTATACTTGGACAGGTAAACACTGAAGCTTTCTTT

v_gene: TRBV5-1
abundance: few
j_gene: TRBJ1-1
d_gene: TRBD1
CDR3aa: CASSLSRGRQAFF
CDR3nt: TGCGCCAGCAGCTTGAGCAGGGGGCGACAAGCTTTCTTT

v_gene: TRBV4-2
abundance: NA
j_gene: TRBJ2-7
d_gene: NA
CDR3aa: CASSLSGYEQYF
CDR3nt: TGTGCCAGCAGCCTCTCGGGGTACGAGCAGTACTTC

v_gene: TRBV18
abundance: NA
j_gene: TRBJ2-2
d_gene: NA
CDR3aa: CASSPSGLPNTGELFF
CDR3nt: TGTGCCAGCTCACCTTCGGGACTGCCGAACACCGGGGAGCTGTTTTTT

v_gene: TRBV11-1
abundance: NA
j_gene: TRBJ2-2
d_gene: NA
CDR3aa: CASSPTRSGELFF
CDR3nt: TGTGCCAGCAGCCCCACGAGGTCCGGGGAGCTGTTTTTT

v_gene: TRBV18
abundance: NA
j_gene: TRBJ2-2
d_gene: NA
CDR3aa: CASSPRDTGELFF
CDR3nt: TGTGCCAGCTCACCGAGGGATACCGGGGAGCTGTTTTTT

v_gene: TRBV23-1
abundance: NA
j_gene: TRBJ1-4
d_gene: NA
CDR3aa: CASNGPQNEKLFF
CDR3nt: TGCGCCAGCAACGGTCCCCAAAATGAAAAACTGTTTTTT

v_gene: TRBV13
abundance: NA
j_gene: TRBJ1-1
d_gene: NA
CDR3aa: CASSRNRVAEAFF
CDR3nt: TGTGCCAGCAGCCGAAACAGGGTTGCTGAAGCTTTCTTT

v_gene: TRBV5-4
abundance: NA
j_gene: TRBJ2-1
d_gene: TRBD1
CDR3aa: CASSLSQGNEQFF
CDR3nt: TGTGCCAGCAGCTTATCACAGGGGAATGAGCAGTTCTTC

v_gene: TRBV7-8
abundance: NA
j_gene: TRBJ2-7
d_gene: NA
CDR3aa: CATSQAGLEQYF
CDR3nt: TGTGCCACGAGCCAGGCGGGGCTTGAGCAGTACTTC

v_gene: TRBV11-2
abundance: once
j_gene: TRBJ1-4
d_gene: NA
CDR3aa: CASSLMTGGQEKLFF
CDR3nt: TGTGCCAGCAGCTTGATGACAGGAGGTCAGGAAAAACTGTTTTTT

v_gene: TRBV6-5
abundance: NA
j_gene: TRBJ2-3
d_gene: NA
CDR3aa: CASNFQGTDTQYF
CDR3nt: TGTGCCAGCAATTTCCAGGGAACAGATACGCAGTATTTT

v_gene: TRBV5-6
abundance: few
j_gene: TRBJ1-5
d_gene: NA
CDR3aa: CASSLAGPVTQPQHF
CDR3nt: TGTGCCAGCAGCTTGGCAGGGCCCGTAACTCAGCCCCAGCATTTT

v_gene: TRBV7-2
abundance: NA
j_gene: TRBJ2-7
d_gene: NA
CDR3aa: CASRDFTGYEQYF
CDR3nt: TGTGCCAGCAGGGATTTCACAGGGTACGAGCAGTACTTC

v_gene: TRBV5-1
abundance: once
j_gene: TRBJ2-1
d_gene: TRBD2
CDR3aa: CASSLAAGGSEQFF
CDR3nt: TGCGCCAGCAGCTTGGCTGCGGGGGGGAGTGAGCAGTTCTTC

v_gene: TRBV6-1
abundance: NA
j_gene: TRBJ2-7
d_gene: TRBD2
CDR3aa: CASSETGTSSYEQYF
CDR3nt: TGTGCCAGCAGTGAAACCGGGACTAGCAGCTACGAGCAGTACTTC

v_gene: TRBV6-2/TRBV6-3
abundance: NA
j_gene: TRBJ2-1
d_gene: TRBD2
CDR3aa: CASSYGLAGYNEQFF
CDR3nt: TGTGCCAGCAGTTACGGACTAGCGGGCTACAATGAGCAGTTCTTC

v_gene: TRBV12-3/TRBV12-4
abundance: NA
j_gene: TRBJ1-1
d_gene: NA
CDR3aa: CATLPGTEAFF
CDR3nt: TGTGCCACCCTTCCCGGGACTGAAGCTTTCTTT